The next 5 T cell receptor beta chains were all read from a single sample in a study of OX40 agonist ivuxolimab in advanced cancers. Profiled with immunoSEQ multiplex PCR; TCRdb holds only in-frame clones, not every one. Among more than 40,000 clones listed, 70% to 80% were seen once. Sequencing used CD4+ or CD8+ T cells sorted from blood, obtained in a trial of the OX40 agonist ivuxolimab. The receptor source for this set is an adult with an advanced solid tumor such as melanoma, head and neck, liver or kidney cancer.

The CDR3 is CASRLGLATVRAYEQYF. In nucleotides, the CDR3 is TGTGCCAGCAGACTCGGACTAGCTACAGTGAGGGCTTACGAGCAGTACTTC. V usage is TRBV28 and J usage is TRBJ2-7; 8 positions match TRBD2. With V trimmed by 6 bases and J by 4 bases, 17 bases remained unmatched. Germline CDR1 is MDHEN and CDR2 is SYDVKM. CDR3 length: 17 residues.

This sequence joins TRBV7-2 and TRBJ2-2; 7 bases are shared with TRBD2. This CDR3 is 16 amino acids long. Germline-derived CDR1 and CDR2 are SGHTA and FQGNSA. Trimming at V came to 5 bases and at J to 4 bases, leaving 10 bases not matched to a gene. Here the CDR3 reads CASSQLAWVGTGELFF. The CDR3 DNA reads TGTGCCAGCAGCCAACTAGCGTGGGTTGGCACCGGGGAGCTGTTTTTT.

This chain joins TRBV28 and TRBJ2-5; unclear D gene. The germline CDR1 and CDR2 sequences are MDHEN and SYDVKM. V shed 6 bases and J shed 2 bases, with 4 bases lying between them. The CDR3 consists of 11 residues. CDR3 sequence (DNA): TGTGCCAGCAGGTATCAAGAGACCCAGTACTTC. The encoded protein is CASRYQETQYF.

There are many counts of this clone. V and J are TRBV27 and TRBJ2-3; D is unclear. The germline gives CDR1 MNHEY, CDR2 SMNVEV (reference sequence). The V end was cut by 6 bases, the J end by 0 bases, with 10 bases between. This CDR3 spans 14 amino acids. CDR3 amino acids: CASRSTSSTDTQYF. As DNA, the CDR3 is TGTGCCAGCAGGAGTACCTCTAGCACAGATACGCAGTATTTT.

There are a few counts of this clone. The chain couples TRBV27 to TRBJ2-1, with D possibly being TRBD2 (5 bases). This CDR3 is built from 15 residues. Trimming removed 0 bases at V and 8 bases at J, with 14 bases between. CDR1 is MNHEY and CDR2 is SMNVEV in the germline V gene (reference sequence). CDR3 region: CASSLSPEGSYEQFF. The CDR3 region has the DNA TGTGCCAGCAGTTTATCCCCTGAGGGATCTTATGAGCAGTTCTTC.